One TCR beta chain is described in this entry. The antigen remains unidentified. With 3 bases clipped from V and 4 bases from J, the junction kept 8 bases outside the gene matches. CDR1 and CDR2 (germline): SQVTM, ANQGSEA. This CDR3 is 14 amino acids long. The data originate from a study of T cell repertoires in cytomegalovirus infection. Study overall: CMV infection and matching HLA type were both indicated by public TCR beta signatures.

TCRdb used MiXCR to reprocess the reads, holding one entry per CDR3 protein. Of approximately 140,000 distinct CDR3 sequences detected, 20% to 30% appear once; the ten largest clones hold about a third. The sequenced sample consisted of PBMCs, sequenced either directly or after in vitro stimulation (not recorded which). This sequence joins TRBV29-1 and TRBJ2-7; 8 bases fit TRBD1. The clonotype was recovered from a human donor in good health (CMV status not recorded). Some clones in this sample may be carry-over from other donors' samples. CDR3: CSVETGVTEYEQYF. The CDR3 DNA reads TGCAGCGTTGAGACAGGGGTCACCGAGTACGAGCAGTACTTC.